This note documents a single T cell receptor beta chain sequence. Its antigen is unknown. There are no base qualities to consult, and no much larger clone falls within one base. There are 15 amino acids in the CDR3, from cysteine to phenylalanine inclusive. Left in the record is the CDR3 DNA by itself, 45 bases read in frame from the first base. From the germline V gene, CDR1 is MDHEN and CDR2 is SYDVKM. Germline trimming amounts to 6 bases on V and 4 bases on J, with 5 as the count of junction bases outside the gene matches. Each collaborating institution followed its own protocols to collect whole blood in K2EDTA tubes. For TCRbeta analysis, collaborators shipped samples as frozen whole blood, isolated PBMCs, or DNA extracted from either of those sample types. This entry is derived from a study of blood T cell repertoires in COVID-19 (dated by TCRdb to the early 2020s). Notes on the research overall: Samples from collaborators originated in the United States, Italy and Spain and spanned both the acute and convalescent phases of COVID-19. The material from the prospective study consisted of cDNA or gDNA derived from T cells, B-cell-depleted T cells, or PBMCs. Subjects who had been exposed to COVID-19, were actively infected with it, or had recovered from it provided the deeply sampled blood TCRbeta repertoires that made up the dataset. The repertoires were made available in a free public database intended to serve as a resource for research on the immune response to SARS-CoV-2. The samples were drawn from two sources: the first 160 participants of the ongoing ImmuneRACE study, and over 950 subjects contributed by 6 global collaborators. Nearly every sample came with metadata listing a de-identified subject ID, COVID-19 status, age in years and sex. Where HLA class I and class II types were available, the types were taken from metadata supplied by the sample provider, not from assay-based typing. The paper's findings and limits, for the study overall: The amount of clinical and demographic metadata varied by source and participant and was provided uncurated.

The immunoSEQ Assay, a bias-controlled multiplex PCR, was used to amplify TCRbeta CDR3 regions from genomic DNA. The original pipeline was this. Nucleated cell counts per sample were estimated from amplification of reference gene primers within the assay. To quantify the absolute abundance of each unique TCRbeta CDR3 rearrangement, sequence reads were collapsed and filtered. For each sample, productive Simpson clonality was calculated as the square root of Simpson's diversity index over productive rearrangements. TCRdb provides this immuneACCESS table in a form limited to in-frame rearrangements. Some clones are lacking; in checked studies, under half of them reflect an unresolved V gene, and why the rest are absent is not known. V, J and clone size reflect that table, while D and trimming were determined from the DNA. The sample table shows 90,000 to 100,000 clones, and approximately 82% are seen once. The ten top clones hold 10% of the sample.

Sequencing input: peripheral blood. The source of this sequence is a man in his 70s with acute or convalescent COVID-19. Rearrangement joined TRBV28 to TRBJ2-1; 11 of the junction bases match TRBD2. The bases read TGTGCCAGCAGAACGACTAGCGGGATATACAATGAGCAGTTCTTC. This gives the protein CASRTTSGIYNEQFF.